This T cell receptor (beta chain) was recovered during a study of OX40 agonist ivuxolimab in advanced cancers. About the research overall: Patients were given ivuxolimab, an antibody that agonizes OX40 (CD134).

Points on this clone: The antigen remains unidentified.

Study-wide results and caveats: The study observed clonal expansion of CD4+ and CD8+ blood T cells by week 6 at 0.1 to 3.0 mg/kg. Some of the lowest clonal expansion was seen in partial responders at 0.1-3.0 mg/kg. There were, on average, more expanded clones in CD8+ T cells than in CD4+.

Here immunoSEQ multiplex PCR was the method, and the copy in TCRdb shows in-frame clones only, minus some. The sample includes 55,000 to 80,000 clones, about 92% of them seen just once. The sequence came from an adult with an advanced solid tumor such as melanoma, head and neck, liver or kidney cancer. The sequencing here drew on CD4+ or CD8+ T cells sorted from blood, taken in a trial of the OX40 agonist ivuxolimab.

CDR3 loop: CAWSGQSLNQPQHF. DNA for the CDR3: TGTGCCTGGAGTGGACAGAGCCTAAATCAGCCCCAGCATTTT. The gene calls are TRBV30 and TRBJ1-5; D is perhaps TRBD1 (5 bases). The germline CDR1 and CDR2 sequences are GTSNPN and SVGIG (reference sequence). CDR3 length: 14 amino acids. Trimming took off 1 base at V and 4 bases at J, with 11 bases between the two ends.